The clone carrying this TCR beta chain was seen a handful of times. Germline V gene sequence: CDR1 SGHDT, CDR2 YYEEEE. This CDR3 contains 13 residues. Trimming shortened V by 0 bases and J by 2 bases, and 4 bases separated the two germline ends. Expressed TCRB transcripts got sequenced, as all isolated RNA was reverse transcribed. Assay: immunoSEQ multiplex PCR; the TCRdb copy retains only in-frame clones and omits some. This sample has approximately 470,000 clones, with about 29% found just once. The sample belongs to a study of beta chain features in type 1 diabetes. This clonotype was obtained from a man aged 18 to 30 in good health. V is TRBV5-6 and J is TRBJ2-3; D is unclear. Sample: naive CD4+ T cells from blood. The CDR3 sequence is CASSLEATDTQYF. In DNA form, the CDR3 reads TGTGCCAGCAGCTTGGAGGCCACAGATACGCAGTATTTT. The full variable domain, with the rest looked up from reference TRBV5-6 and TRBJ2-3, is DAGVTQSPTHLIKTRGQQVTLRCSPKSGHDTVSWYQQALGQGPQFIFQYYEEEERQRGNFPDRFSGHQFPNYSSELNVNALLLGDSALYLCASSLEATDTQYFGPGTRLTVL.